This entry concerns a single T cell receptor beta chain. What it binds is not known. The data stem from a study of shared clonotypes between healthy human individuals. Study conclusions and caveats: Memory subsets had estimated richness that was generally smaller than that of naive subsets.

Sorted subsets were amplified in replicate PCRs using 200 to 250 ng DNA, tens of thousands of T cell genomes. The assay was immunoSEQ multiplex PCR, and TCRdb's table has in-frame clones only and misses some. The table includes 950,000 to 1,100,000 clones, under 80% detected once. The sequenced material came from memory CD4+ T cells sorted from blood. The subset was: CD45RA-negative fraction. The clonotype comes from a man younger than 35 in good health.

The CDR3 sequence: CASSRRLSRGAYEQYF. The CDR3 nucleotides read TGTGCCAGCAGTCGAAGGCTCTCCAGGGGGGCCTACGAGCAGTACTTC. The rearrangement links TRBV13 to TRBJ2-7; the D gene is possibly TRBD1 (7 bases). The length of the CDR3 is 16 residues. The germline V gene encodes CDR1 PRHDT and CDR2 FYEKMQ (reference sequence). The ends were cut back, 6 bases at V and 2 bases at J, with 20 bases in the middle.